These 10 T cell receptor beta chains originate from one sample sequenced in a study of blood T cell repertoires in COVID-19. Assay: immunoSEQ multiplex PCR; the TCRdb copy retains only in-frame clones and omits some. Of under 450,000 clones in the sample, less than 90% were seen once. The sequencing input was peripheral blood. These receptors came from a woman in her sixties or seventies with COVID-19, enrolled during active disease.

The J gene is TRBJ2-3, the V gene TRBV6-5; no reliable D call. Germline V gene data show CDR1 as MNHEY and CDR2 as SVGAGI. With 4 bases removed from V and 5 bases from J, the gap between germline ends came to 13 bases. This CDR3 has 14 amino acids. CDR3 in amino acids: CASSSTALQDTQYF. In nucleotides, the CDR3 is TGTGCCAGCAGTTCTACCGCTCTCCAAGATACGCAGTATTTT.

The chain combines TRBV29-1 with TRBJ1-1, with 11 positions matching TRBD1. Trimming removed 6 bases from V and 3 bases from J; junction bases left unmatched: 3. The CDR3 runs to 13 residues. The germline V gene encodes CDR1 SQVTM and CDR2 ANQGSEA. In DNA form, the CDR3 reads TGCAGCGTAGGACAGGGGGCAGACACTGAAGCTTTCTTT. Protein sequence: CSVGQGADTEAFF.

The chain carries TRBV24-1 and TRBJ2-5; D remains unclear. Trimming left V 2 bases short and J 2 bases short, with 5 bases between. CDR1 and CDR2 from the germline V gene are KGHDR and SFDVKD. This CDR3 has 13 residues. CDR3 nucleotide sequence: TGTGCCACCAGTGATTGGGCTCAAGAGACCCAGTACTTC. Translation: CATSDWAQETQYF.

This clone turned up a few times. The chain combines TRBV7-9 with TRBJ1-4; D is possibly TRBD1 (6 bases). The germline V and J ends were trimmed by 5 bases and 2 bases, with 9 bases remaining between them. This CDR3 contains 14 residues. CDR1 is SEHNR, CDR2 FQNEAQ, per germline (reference sequence). Here the CDR3 DNA reads TGTGCCAGCAGCCCACAGGGTACTAATGAAAAACTGTTTTTT. Its translation is CASSPQGTNEKLFF.

The chain recombines TRBV2 with TRBJ1-6, with TRBD1 identical over 8 bases. V lost 5 bases, J lost 2 bases, and 5 bases stayed unmatched. Germline V CDR1 and CDR2: SNHLY, FYNNEI. CDR3 length: 16 residues. The DNA for the CDR3 is TGTGCCAGCAGTTCCAGACAGGGGCCCTATAATTCACCCCTCCACTTT. It translates to CASSSRQGPYNSPLHF. The full variable domain, rest sourced from reference TRBV2 and TRBJ1-6, is EPEVTQTPSHQVTQMGQEVILRCVPISNHLYFYWYRQILGQKVEFLVSFYNNEISEKSEIFDDQFSVERPDGSNFTLKIRSTKLEDSAMYFCASSSRQGPYNSPLHFGNGTRLTVT.

In DNA, the CDR3 is TGTGCCAGCAGCGGGGGGGCCACCTACAATGAGCAGTTCTTC. This sequence encodes CASSGGATYNEQFF. This chain uses TRBV13 with TRBJ2-1, with D possibly TRBD2 on 7 matching bases. Germline-derived CDR1 and CDR2 are PRHDT and FYEKMQ (reference sequence). The CDR3 covers 14 residues. Between the trimmed V and J ends, which lost 5 bases and 2 bases, there was a span of 10 bases.

This clone has just one count. The V call is TRBV14, the J call TRBJ1-1; D gene uncertain. This CDR3 region has 15 residues. Trimming shortened V by 2 bases and J by 0 bases, and 10 bases separated the two germline ends. Germline V CDR1 and CDR2: SGHDN, FVKESK. In nucleotides, the CDR3 is TGTGCCAGCAGCCAACTCAGGCCCGTGAACACTGAAGCTTTCTTT. Amino acid sequence: CASSQLRPVNTEAFF.

This clone was recorded once. The genes are TRBV2 and TRBJ2-1; 9 nucleotides match TRBD2. This CDR3 has 15 residues. V was pared by 3 bases and J by 7 bases, with 7 bases of the junction left unmatched. Germline-derived CDR1 and CDR2 are SNHLY and FYNNEI. The CDR3, as DNA: TGTGCCAGCAGTGAGGAGCGGGGGGCGCGGAATGAGCAGTTCTTC. Protein product: CASSEERGARNEQFF.

This chain joins TRBV6-6 and TRBJ1-1; D unresolved. This CDR3 has 13 amino acids. With 0 bases removed from V and 1 base from J, the gap between germline ends came to 3 bases. Germline loops: CDR1 MNHNY, CDR2 SVGAGI (reference sequence). As DNA, the CDR3 is TGTGCCAGCAGTTACTCGCGGAACACTGAAGCTTTCTTT. Residues: CASSYSRNTEAFF.

This rearrangement joins TRBV6-1 to TRBJ2-1, with D maybe TRBD2 (7 bases). With 2 bases removed from V and 6 bases from J, the gap between germline ends came to 14 bases. This CDR3 is built from 15 residues. The germline gives CDR1 MNHNS, CDR2 SASEGT. CDR3 sequence: CASSELGGRSNEQFF. In DNA form, the CDR3 reads TGTGCCAGCAGTGAACTCGGGGGGCGAAGCAATGAGCAGTTCTTC.